A selection of T cell receptor beta chains follows, all from one sample in a study of blood T cell repertoires in COVID-19. Profiled with immunoSEQ multiplex PCR; TCRdb holds only in-frame clones, not every one. The table lists 350,000 to 400,000 clones, roughly 91% of them singletons. The sequencing sample was made of PBMCs or T cells enriched from blood (not recorded which). These TCRs come from a woman aged 25 to 39 who had recovered from COVID-19. Both conserved end residues are part of each CDR3. D genes are given only for firm matches. Clone size is stated in some rows and not others, as once, few, many or a class when expanded.

>TRBJ1-3|NA|NA|15|TRBV5-1
CASSLGPEPGNTIYF
TGCGCCAGCAGCTTGGGGCCCGAACCCGGAAACACCATATATTTT
>TRBJ2-7|NA|NA|15|TRBV18
CASSGLSGLPYEQYF
TGTGCCAGCTCAGGACTTTCCGGGCTTCCGTACGAGCAGTACTTC
>TRBJ2-1|NA|NA|16|TRBV3-1/TRBV3-2
CASSHTPFFSYNEQFF
TGTGCCAGCAGCCACACTCCTTTCTTCTCCTACAATGAGCAGTTCTTC
>TRBJ2-7|NA|NA|13|TRBV19
CASSWGRGGEQYF
TGTGCCAGTAGTTGGGGCAGGGGTGGTGAGCAGTACTTC
>TRBJ1-2|NA|NA|15|TRBV24-1
CATSEPGLGVFGYTF
TGTGCCACCAGTGAGCCCGGCCTCGGGGTGTTTGGCTACACCTTC
>TRBJ2-3|NA|NA|18|TRBV3-1/TRBV3-2
CASSQDRRLGHRTDTQYF
TGTGCCAGCAGCCAAGATCGTCGACTAGGTCACCGCACAGATACGCAGTATTTT
>TRBJ1-2|NA|NA|14|TRBV2
CASSEIQGTYGYTF
TGTGCCAGCAGTGAAATACAGGGAACCTATGGCTACACCTTC
>TRBJ2-5|NA|TRBD2|15|TRBV5-1
CASSPGLAGRETQYF
TGCGCCAGCAGCCCGGGACTAGCGGGACGAGAGACCCAGTACTTC
>TRBJ1-2|NA|NA|13|TRBV6-5
CASSPPTGRGYTF
TGTGCCAGCAGCCCCCCAACAGGGAGAGGCTACACCTTC
>TRBJ1-4|NA|NA|15|TRBV28
CASSLVEGGREKLFF
TGTGCCAGCAGTTTGGTTGAGGGAGGTAGAGAAAAACTGTTTTTT
>TRBJ2-1|NA|TRBD1|16|TRBV7-3
CASSSTGTGVANEQFF
TGTGCCAGCAGCTCCACTGGGACAGGGGTTGCCAATGAGCAGTTCTTC
>TRBJ1-5|NA|TRBD1|16|TRBV5-1
CASSLGGRDRGQPQHF
TGCGCCAGCAGCTTGGGGGGACGGGACAGGGGTCAGCCCCAGCATTTT
>TRBJ2-1|few|NA|17|TRBV4-2
CASSQDEGGGSYNEQFF
TGTGCCAGCAGCCAAGATGAAGGGGGGGGCTCCTACAATGAGCAGTTCTTC
>TRBJ2-7|few|NA|13|TRBV7-8
CASSPRDGYEQYF
TGTGCCAGCAGCCCGCGGGACGGGTACGAGCAGTACTTC
>TRBJ1-2|NA|NA|17|TRBV9
CASSVAGGSIPYYGYTF
TGTGCCAGCAGCGTAGCCGGGGGATCCATCCCTTATTATGGCTACACCTTC
>TRBJ2-1|NA|NA|16|TRBV9
CASSGDRLANYNEQFF
TGTGCCAGCTCCGGAGACCGGCTAGCTAACTACAATGAGCAGTTCTTC
>TRBJ1-2|NA|TRBD1|15|TRBV30
CAWGVYGQGHGGYTF
TGTGCCTGGGGGGTTTACGGACAGGGTCACGGTGGCTACACCTTC
>TRBJ1-6|NA|NA|15|TRBV7-9
CASSFGGWDNSPLHF
TGTGCCAGCTCATTCGGGGGGTGGGATAATTCACCCCTCCACTTT
>TRBJ2-7|NA|NA|14|TRBV5-1
CASSLSGESYEQYF
TGCGCCAGCAGCTTGTCGGGGGAATCCTACGAGCAGTACTTC
>TRBJ2-7|NA|NA|15|TRBV30
CAWSRTGGAGDEQYF
TGTGCCTGGAGCCGCACAGGGGGGGCGGGCGACGAGCAGTACTTC
>TRBJ1-2|NA|NA|13|TRBV6-2/TRBV6-3
CASSPTGNYGYTF
TGTGCCAGCAGCCCGACGGGAAACTATGGCTACACCTTC
>TRBJ2-7|NA|NA|14|TRBV28
CASLGEDGAYEQYF
TGTGCCAGCCTTGGGGAGGACGGAGCCTACGAGCAGTACTTC
>TRBJ2-7|NA|TRBD2|16|TRBV27
CASSSSPASGSHEQYF
TGTGCCAGCAGCTCCTCTCCGGCTAGCGGGAGCCACGAGCAGTACTTC
>TRBJ2-3|few|TRBD2|15|TRBV29-1
CSVPGGRAGTDTQYF
TGCAGCGTCCCAGGCGGGAGGGCTGGCACAGATACGCAGTATTTT
>TRBJ1-4|once|TRBD1|14|TRBV30
CAWSTGGADEKLFF
TGTGCCTGGAGTACAGGGGGCGCCGATGAAAAACTGTTTTTT
>TRBJ2-7|NA|TRBD2|14|TRBV27
CASRGGTSSYEQYF
TGTGCCAGCAGGGGGGGGACCTCATCCTACGAGCAGTACTTC
>TRBJ2-7|NA|TRBD1|15|TRBV30
CAWSGDRGLSYEQYF
TGTGCCTGGAGTGGGGACAGGGGCTTATCCTACGAGCAGTACTTC
>TRBJ1-4|NA|NA|17|TRBV4-3
CASSQDYEQGVSRELFF
TGCGCCAGCAGCCAAGATTATGAACAGGGAGTCTCTCGGGAACTGTTTTTT
>TRBJ1-4|NA|TRBD1|15|TRBV7-9
CASSLTGQPPEKLFF
TGTGCCAGCAGCCTTACGGGACAGCCTCCGGAAAAACTGTTTTTT
>TRBJ2-3|NA|NA|14|TRBV4-1
CASSHPGQPFTQYF
TGCGCCAGCAGCCATCCCGGACAGCCTTTTACGCAGTATTTT
>TRBJ1-6|NA|NA|14|TRBV2
CASSGSRDNSPLHF
TGTGCCAGCAGTGGGTCCAGGGATAATTCACCCCTCCACTTT
>TRBJ1-4|NA|NA|13|TRBV2
CASKTLNNEKLFF
TGTGCCAGCAAGACACTCAATAATGAAAAACTGTTTTTT
>TRBJ1-5|NA|TRBD1|18|TRBV10-3
CAISEGRAGQGAGQPQHF
TGTGCCATCAGTGAGGGGCGGGCCGGACAGGGGGCCGGTCAGCCCCAGCATTTT
>TRBJ2-2|NA|NA|15|TRBV11-3
CASSLSQRNTGELFF
TGTGCCAGCAGCTTAAGTCAGCGGAACACCGGGGAGCTGTTTTTT
>TRBJ2-5|NA|TRBD1|14|TRBV2
CASRIQGVGETQYF
TGTGCCAGCCGGATCCAGGGGGTAGGGGAGACCCAGTACTTC
>TRBJ2-1|NA|TRBD2|15|TRBV18
CASSPKAGVLPEQFF
TGTGCCAGCTCACCCAAAGCGGGAGTATTGCCCGAGCAGTTCTTC
>TRBJ1-5|NA|TRBD1|16|TRBV27
CASSLSGQGRNQPQHF
TGTGCCAGCAGTTTATCCGGACAGGGTAGAAATCAGCCCCAGCATTTT
>TRBJ1-2|once|TRBD1|15|TRBV28
CASRPGQPFNYGYTF
TGTGCCAGCAGACCGGGACAGCCTTTCAACTATGGCTACACCTTC
>TRBJ2-2|NA|NA|18|TRBV7-9
CASSRAEGQVVNTGELFF
TGTGCCAGCAGCCGAGCCGAGGGCCAGGTCGTCAACACCGGGGAGCTGTTTTTT
>TRBJ2-3|NA|NA|13|TRBV29-1
CSVPLTGRRTQYF
TGCAGCGTTCCTCTGACAGGTAGACGTACGCAGTATTTT
>TRBJ2-2|NA|TRBD2|14|TRBV25-1
CASSVLSGGGELFF
TGTGCCAGCAGTGTACTGTCGGGAGGCGGGGAGCTGTTTTTT
>TRBJ1-1|NA|NA|14|TRBV6-5
CASSYSRGAGEAFF
TGTGCCAGCAGTTACAGTCGTGGGGCTGGTGAAGCTTTCTTT
>TRBJ1-4|NA|TRBD1|12|TRBV28
CASGTESEKLFF
TGTGCCAGCGGGACAGAGAGTGAAAAACTGTTTTTT
>TRBJ2-1|NA|TRBD2|15|TRBV5-4
CASSAGLALANEQFF
TGTGCCAGCAGCGCGGGACTAGCGTTGGCCAATGAGCAGTTCTTC
>TRBJ1-3|NA|NA|14|TRBV14
CASSPLLSGDTIYF
TGTGCCAGCAGCCCTTTATTATCGGGTGACACCATATATTTT
>TRBJ2-3|NA|TRBD1|15|TRBV7-3
CASSSGTGYTDTQYF
TGTGCCAGCAGTTCCGGGACAGGGTACACAGATACGCAGTATTTT
>TRBJ2-5|NA|NA|15|TRBV27
CASSLSIRVRVTQYF
TGTGCCAGCAGTTTATCGATAAGGGTCAGGGTCACCCAGTACTTC
>TRBJ1-1|NA|TRBD1|15|TRBV7-6
CASSPGTGLNTEAFF
TGTGCCAGCAGCCCCGGGACAGGGCTGAACACTGAAGCTTTCTTT
>TRBJ2-3|once|TRBD2|15|TRBV24-1
CATSDLGGRGETQYF
TGTGCCACCAGTGATTTAGGCGGGAGGGGGGAAACGCAGTATTTT
>TRBJ1-3|NA|NA|16|TRBV3-1/TRBV3-2
CASSQAGGTRGNTIYF
TGTGCCAGCAGCCAGGCCGGGGGGACAAGGGGAAACACCATATATTTT
>TRBJ2-7|NA|NA|14|TRBV12-5
CASGWDTGSYEQYF
TGTGCTAGTGGTTGGGACACTGGTTCCTACGAGCAGTACTTC
>TRBJ1-1|NA|TRBD1|15|TRBV5-1
CASSLAGQGYTEAFF
TGCGCCAGCAGCTTGGCGGGACAGGGTTACACTGAAGCTTTCTTT
>TRBJ2-1|NA|TRBD2|14|TRBV24-1
CATSRASGRHEQFF
TGTGCCACCAGTAGGGCTAGCGGGAGGCATGAGCAGTTCTTC
>TRBJ1-4|NA|NA|13|TRBV5-4
CASSLERDEKLFF
TGTGCCAGCAGCTTGGAACGGGATGAAAAACTGTTTTTT
>TRBJ1-2|NA|NA|12|TRBV6-5
CASSRGGYGYTF
TGTGCCAGCAGCCGGGGGGGCTATGGCTACACCTTC
>TRBJ1-2|NA|NA|13|TRBV28
CASSLQAGSGYTF
TGTGCCAGCAGTTTACAGGCAGGTTCTGGCTACACCTTC
>TRBJ2-1|NA|NA|12|TRBV7-9
CASTGQNNEQFF
TGTGCCAGCACCGGACAGAACAATGAGCAGTTCTTC
>TRBJ1-2|few|NA|14|TRBV25-1
CASSEDGGNYGYTF
TGTGCCAGCAGTGAAGACGGGGGAAACTATGGCTACACCTTC
>TRBJ1-2|NA|NA|13|TRBV18
CASSPLRGDGYTF
TGTGCCAGCTCACCACTCAGGGGTGACGGCTACACCTTC